Below are 6 T cell receptor beta chains sequenced from a single sample in a study of blood T cell repertoires in COVID-19. Clones were sequenced by immunoSEQ multiplex PCR, and TCRdb holds only the in-frame ones, with some missing. Altogether about 150,000 clones are present, around 85% being singletons, with the ten largest covering 2% to 3%. Sequenced: peripheral blood. The receptors come from a woman between 65 and 79 years old with acute or convalescent COVID-19.

V is TRBV11-3 and J is TRBJ2-5, with TRBD2 identical over 7 bases. Trimming removed 4 bases from V and 9 bases from J; junction bases left unmatched: 14. The CDR3 sequence is 15 residues long. Germline V gene sequence: CDR1 SGHNT, CDR2 YENEEA. The CDR3 spells CASSSGGELAVAQYF. CDR3 in DNA: TGTGCCAGCAGCTCTGGGGGGGAACTGGCAGTGGCCCAGTACTTC. The variable domain in full, completed from reference TRBV11-3 and TRBJ2-5, reads EAGVVQSPRYKIIEKKQPVAFWCNPISGHNTLYWYLQNLGQGPELLIRYENEEAVDDSQLPKDRFSAERLKGVDSTLKIQPAELGDSAVYLCASSSGGELAVAQYFGPGTRLLVL.

The chain recombines TRBV4-2 with TRBJ2-7, with D possibly being TRBD2 (7 bases). Germline V CDR1 and CDR2: LGHNA, YNFKEQ. V was clipped by 1 base and J by 5 bases, with 15 bases between them. The CDR3 runs to 15 residues. The CDR3 nucleotides are TGTGCCAGCAGCCAAGGGGGAGGGGGTGAAAACGAGCAGTACTTC. Protein sequence: CASSQGGGGENEQYF.

The chain joins TRBV9 to TRBJ1-1, with TRBD1 identical over 7 bases. The CDR3 totals 14 residues. V lost 4 bases to trimming and J lost 1 base; unmatched junction nucleotides: 4. The germline gives CDR1 SGDLS, CDR2 YYNGEE. CDR3 in amino acids: CASSPQGTNTEAFF. As DNA, the CDR3 is TGTGCCAGCAGCCCACAGGGGACGAACACTGAAGCTTTCTTT.

The chain has TRBV10-3 and TRBJ1-2, with 7 positions matching TRBD1. The CDR3 has 15 residues. Trimming removed 2 bases from V and 2 bases from J; junction bases left unmatched: 5. In germline, CDR1 is ENHRY, CDR2 SYGVKD. The CDR3 spells CAISEDRAHNYGYTF. CDR3 DNA: TGTGCCATCAGTGAGGACAGGGCCCACAACTATGGCTACACCTTC.

This chain uses TRBV7-2 with TRBJ1-1; the match to TRBD1 covers 8 bases. Germline trimming cut 5 bases from V and 2 bases from J; bases unmatched to any gene: 4. The CDR3 covers 14 residues. From germline, CDR1 is SGHTA and CDR2 FQGNSA. The CDR3 region has the DNA TGTGCCAGCAGCCAGACAGGGGCCAACACTGAAGCTTTCTTT. It translates to CASSQTGANTEAFF.

This clone was seen just once. The CDR3 region is CASRKRPLNRVAFF. CDR3 DNA sequence: TGTGCCAGCCGAAAAAGACCGTTGAACAGGGTTGCTTTCTTT. V usage is TRBV2 and J usage is TRBJ1-1; D might be TRBD1 (6 bases). The CDR3 covers 14 residues. Trimming stripped 8 bases from V and 11 bases from J, with 24 bases between. CDR1 is SNHLY, CDR2 FYNNEI, per germline.